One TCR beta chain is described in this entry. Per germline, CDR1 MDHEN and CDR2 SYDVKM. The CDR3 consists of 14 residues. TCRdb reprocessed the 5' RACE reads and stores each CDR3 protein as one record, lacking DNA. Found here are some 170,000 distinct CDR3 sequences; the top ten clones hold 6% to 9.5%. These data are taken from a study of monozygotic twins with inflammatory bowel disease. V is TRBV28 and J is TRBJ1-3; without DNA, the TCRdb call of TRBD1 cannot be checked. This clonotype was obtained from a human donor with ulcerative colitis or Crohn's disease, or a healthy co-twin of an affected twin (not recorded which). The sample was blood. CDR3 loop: CASSRYGGGNTIYF. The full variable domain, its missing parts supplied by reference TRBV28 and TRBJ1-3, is DVKVTQSSRYLVKRTGEKVFLECVQDMDHENMFWYRQDPGLGLRLIYFSYDVKMKEKGDIPEGYSVSREKKERFSLILESASTNQTSMYLCASSRYGGGNTIYFGEGSWLTVV.